The rows below give T cell receptor beta chains drawn from one sample of a study of blood T cells in healthy people across ages. One entry per CDR3 protein results from TCRdb running MiXCR on the 5' RACE reads. The sample comprises over 1,200,000 distinct CDR3 sequences, around 55% of which are singletons, and about 6.7% rests with the top ten. Sequencing was done on a sample of blood. The origin of the receptors is a young man in good health. Each CDR3 is given with its conserved first and last residue. D genes are given only for firm matches. The size field is filled for only some rows; it gives once, few, many or a size class.

j_call v_call d_call clone_size cdr3_aa cdr3_nt
TRBJ2-4 TRBV29-1 NA NA CSVEVDPTRRDIQYF TGCAGCGTTGAAGTGGATCCGACGAGGCGGGACATTCAGTACTTC
TRBJ1-6 TRBV7-9 NA NA CASSFIRGENSPLHF TGTGCCAGCAGCTTCATCAGGGGAGAAAATTCACCCCTCCACTTT
TRBJ2-1 TRBV19 NA few CASSDSGRPYNEQFF TGTGCCAGTAGTGATAGCGGTAGACCCTACAATGAGCAGTTCTTC
TRBJ1-6 TRBV18 NA NA CASSRDSSRNSPLHF TGTGCCAGCTCCCGGGACTCGTCTCGGAATTCACCCCTCCACTTT
TRBJ2-4 TRBV10-1 TRBD1 NA CASSTDRENIQYF TGCGCCAGCAGTACCGACAGGGAAAACATTCAGTACTTC
TRBJ2-3 TRBV20-1 NA few CSAVSTRFADTQYF TGCAGTGCTGTATCTACTAGGTTCGCAGATACGCAGTATTTT
TRBJ1-6 TRBV27 NA few CASSFSLVASPNSPLHF TGTGCCAGCAGTTTCTCGCTGGTGGCAAGTCCTAATTCACCCCTCCACTTT
TRBJ2-1 TRBV29-1 NA NA CSVELVSAFHNEQFF TGCAGCGTTGAATTGGTTAGCGCCTTCCACAATGAGCAGTTCTTC
TRBJ1-5 TRBV6-2/TRBV6-3 NA NA CASSYEVGSGGNQPQHF TGTGCCAGCAGTTACGAGGTAGGCAGTGGGGGCAATCAGCCCCAGCATTTT
TRBJ2-5 TRBV4-2 NA NA CASSQESGDGQETQYF TGTGCCAGCAGCCAAGAGTCTGGAGATGGCCAAGAGACCCAGTACTTC
TRBJ2-5 TRBV7-2 NA NA CASSLDSARTETQYF TGTGCCAGCAGCTTAGATTCGGCCCGGACGGAGACCCAGTACTTC
TRBJ2-6 TRBV4-1 TRBD1 NA CASSQSSGGIYSGANVLTF TGCGCCAGCAGCCAATCCTCAGGGGGTATTTACTCTGGGGCCAACGTCCTGACTTTC
TRBJ2-3 TRBV7-9 TRBD2 NA CASSFQRGGSTDTQYF TGTGCCAGCAGCTTTCAGCGGGGGGGGAGCACAGATACGCAGTATTTT
TRBJ1-1 TRBV6-5 NA few CASSPSLNTEAFF TGTGCCAGCAGTCCTTCCCTAAACACTGAAGCTTTCTTT
TRBJ2-7 TRBV9 NA NA CASATGREQYF TGTGCCAGCGCGACCGGACGTGAGCAGTACTTC
TRBJ2-4 TRBV14 TRBD2 few CASSLLGGKDAKNIQYF TGTGCCAGCAGCCTATTGGGGGGGAAGGATGCCAAAAACATTCAGTACTTC
TRBJ2-1 TRBV20-1 TRBD2 few CSAPPIGLAEITYNEQFF TGCAGTGCTCCTCCTATTGGACTAGCGGAGATTACCTACAATGAGCAGTTCTTC
TRBJ2-3 TRBV6-2/TRBV6-3 TRBD1 NA CASSYPTGVGTDTQYF TGTGCCAGCAGTTACCCGACAGGGGTCGGCACAGATACGCAGTATTTT
TRBJ2-2 TRBV4-1 NA NA CASSQIQGRDTGELFF TGCGCCAGCAGCCAAATACAGGGAAGGGACACCGGGGAGCTGTTTTTT
TRBJ2-5 TRBV4-1 TRBD1 NA CASSHPGQGSETQYF TGCGCCAGCAGCCATCCTGGACAGGGGTCGGAGACCCAGTACTTC
TRBJ1-1 TRBV11-2 TRBD1 NA CASSLWFRDREGVTEAFF TGTGCCAGCAGCTTATGGTTCAGGGACAGGGAAGGGGTCACTGAAGCTTTCTTT
TRBJ1-1 TRBV6-1 NA NA CASSEVDMNTEAFF TGTGCCAGCAGTGAAGTGGATATGAACACTGAAGCTTTCTTT
TRBJ2-1 TRBV3-1 TRBD2 NA CASSQPPSGGYNEQFF TGTGCCAGCAGCCAACCTCCTAGCGGGGGGTACAATGAGCAGTTCTTC
TRBJ2-5 TRBV4-3 NA few CASSQAQGRGEQYF TGCGCCAGCAGCCAAGCACAGGGGCGCGGGGAGCAGTACTTC
TRBJ2-3 TRBV28 TRBD2 NA CASTTLAGGRNTQYF TGTGCCAGCACCACACTAGCGGGGGGGCGTAATACGCAGTATTTT
TRBJ2-1 TRBV10-3 NA NA CAISESAGISEQFF TGTGCCATCAGTGAGTCAGCGGGTATTAGTGAGCAGTTCTTC
TRBJ2-3 TRBV6-6 TRBD1 few CASSYPGQGGTDTQYF TGTGCCAGCAGTTACCCCGGACAGGGAGGCACAGATACGCAGTATTTT
TRBJ2-6 TRBV27 NA NA CAKPQGAHSGANVLTF TGTGCCAAGCCCCAGGGAGCACACTCTGGGGCCAACGTCCTGACTTTC
TRBJ2-4 TRBV21-1 NA NA CASRPREGFGNIQYF TGTGCCAGCAGGCCCCGGGAGGGTTTCGGGAACATTCAGTACTTC
TRBJ2-3 TRBV5-1 TRBD1 NA CASSLFPGTGATDTQYF TGCGCCAGCAGCTTGTTCCCCGGGACAGGAGCCACAGATACGCAGTATTTT
TRBJ1-5 TRBV6-4 NA NA CASSDPDQYSNQPQHF TGTGCCAGCAGTGACCCGGATCAATATAGCAATCAGCCCCAGCATTTT
TRBJ1-2 TRBV6-2/TRBV6-3 NA NA CASSPRAPTTDSTNYGYTF TGTGCCAGCAGTCCTCGTGCTCCTACAACCGACAGCACTAACTATGGCTACACCTTC
TRBJ1-5 TRBV6-2/TRBV6-3 TRBD1 NA CASSSTGWYQPQHF TGTGCCAGCAGTTCGACAGGGTGGTATCAGCCCCAGCATTTT
TRBJ2-7 TRBV20-1 TRBD2 NA CSASSPSGALYEQYF TGCAGTGCTAGTTCGCCTAGCGGGGCCCTCTACGAGCAGTACTTC
TRBJ2-7 TRBV7-6 NA once CASSPVGVGEQYF TGTGCCAGCAGCCCCGTAGGTGTGGGCGAGCAGTACTTC
TRBJ1-6 TRBV27 TRBD1 NA CASRRQGNPGSYNSPLHF TGTGCCAGCAGGAGACAGGGGAACCCGGGGTCCTATAATTCACCCCTCCACTTT
TRBJ2-3 TRBV4-3 TRBD2 few CASSQGPLAGGTDTQYF TGCGCCAGCAGCCAAGGCCCACTAGCGGGGGGCACAGATACGCAGTATTTT
TRBJ2-7 TRBV29-1 TRBD1 few CSPSRDRYEQYF TGCAGCCCGTCCCGGGACAGATACGAGCAGTACTTC
TRBJ1-1 TRBV11-1 NA once CASQRQAGTEAFF TGTGCCAGCCAACGACAGGCAGGAACTGAAGCTTTCTTT
TRBJ1-2 TRBV6-5 NA NA CASSYSIGTRLRPDYGYTF TGTGCCAGCAGTTACTCGATAGGGACACGATTACGACCAGACTATGGCTACACCTTC
TRBJ2-7 TRBV11-1 NA NA CASSFMVVGFEQYF TGTGCCAGCAGCTTTATGGTTGTCGGGTTCGAGCAGTACTTC
TRBJ2-7 TRBV27 TRBD1 NA CASRRDRGSYNEQYF TGTGCCAGCAGACGGGACAGGGGCTCCTACAATGAGCAGTACTTC
TRBJ1-2 TRBV5-1 NA NA CASRSESGYYGYTF TGCGCCAGCAGGTCTGAGTCGGGCTACTATGGCTACACCTTC
TRBJ1-1 TRBV27 NA NA CASSFGGVNTEAFF TGTGCCAGCAGTTTTGGAGGGGTAAACACTGAAGCTTTCTTT
TRBJ2-3 TRBV18 NA NA CASSPVSGTDTQYF TGTGCCAGCTCACCAGTTAGCGGCACAGATACGCAGTATTTT
TRBJ1-5 TRBV6-2/TRBV6-3 NA NA CASTFPPGNSNQPQHF TGTGCCAGCACCTTCCCTCCCGGAAATAGCAATCAGCCCCAGCATTTT
TRBJ2-3 TRBV4-2 NA NA CASSQVGSGGDTQYF TGTGCCAGCAGCCAAGTCGGTAGCGGTGGGGATACGCAGTATTTT
TRBJ2-7 TRBV30 NA NA CAWKRRPPRGYEQYF TGTGCCTGGAAGCGGAGACCTCCGCGGGGTTACGAGCAGTACTTC
TRBJ2-1 TRBV5-1 NA NA CASSHQVGRPYNEQFF TGCGCCAGCAGCCACCAGGTAGGGCGCCCCTACAATGAGCAGTTCTTC
TRBJ1-5 TRBV7-2 NA NA CAGSFGTSNQPQHF TGTGCCGGCAGCTTCGGGACAAGCAATCAGCCCCAGCATTTT
TRBJ2-7 TRBV2 NA NA CANTGTSTYEQYF TGTGCCAACACGGGGACCTCTACCTACGAGCAGTACTTC
TRBJ2-1 TRBV12-3/TRBV12-4 TRBD2 NA CASSLGVGGSLNEQFF TGTGCCAGCAGTTTAGGGGTCGGCGGGAGCCTTAATGAGCAGTTCTTC
TRBJ2-5 TRBV6-1 NA NA CASSDMLQETQYF TGTGCCAGCAGTGACATGTTACAAGAGACCCAGTACTTC
TRBJ2-1 TRBV20-1 TRBD2 NA CSASMGLAAHNEQFF TGCAGTGCTAGCATGGGTCTAGCGGCTCACAATGAGCAGTTCTTC
TRBJ2-5 TRBV12-5 NA NA CASGLPQGDEETQYF TGTGCTAGTGGTTTGCCTCAGGGTGACGAAGAGACCCAGTACTTC
TRBJ1-2 TRBV6-5 NA NA CASSYGLQGLTGYTF TGTGCCAGCAGTTACGGACTACAGGGTCTAACCGGCTACACCTTC
TRBJ2-1 TRBV6-2/TRBV6-3 NA few CASKRSPSYNEQFF TGTGCCAGCAAAAGATCCCCGTCCTACAATGAGCAGTTCTTC